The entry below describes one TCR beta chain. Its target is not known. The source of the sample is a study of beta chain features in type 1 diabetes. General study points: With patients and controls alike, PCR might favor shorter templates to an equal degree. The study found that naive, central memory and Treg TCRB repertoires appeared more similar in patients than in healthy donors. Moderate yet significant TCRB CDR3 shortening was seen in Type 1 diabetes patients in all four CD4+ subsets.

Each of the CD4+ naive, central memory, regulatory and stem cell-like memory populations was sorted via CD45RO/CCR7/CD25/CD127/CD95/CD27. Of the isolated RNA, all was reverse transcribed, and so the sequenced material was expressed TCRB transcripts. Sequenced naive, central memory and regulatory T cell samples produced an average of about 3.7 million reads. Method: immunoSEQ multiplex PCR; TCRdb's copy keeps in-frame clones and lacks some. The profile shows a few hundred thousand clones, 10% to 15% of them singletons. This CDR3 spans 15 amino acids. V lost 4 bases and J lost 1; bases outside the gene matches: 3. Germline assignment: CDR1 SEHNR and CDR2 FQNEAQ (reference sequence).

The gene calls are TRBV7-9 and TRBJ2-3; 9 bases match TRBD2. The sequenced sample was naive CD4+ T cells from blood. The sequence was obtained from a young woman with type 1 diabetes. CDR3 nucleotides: TGTGCCAGCAGCTGGGCTAGCGGGGGCACAGATACGCAGTATTTT. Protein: CASSWASGGTDTQYF.